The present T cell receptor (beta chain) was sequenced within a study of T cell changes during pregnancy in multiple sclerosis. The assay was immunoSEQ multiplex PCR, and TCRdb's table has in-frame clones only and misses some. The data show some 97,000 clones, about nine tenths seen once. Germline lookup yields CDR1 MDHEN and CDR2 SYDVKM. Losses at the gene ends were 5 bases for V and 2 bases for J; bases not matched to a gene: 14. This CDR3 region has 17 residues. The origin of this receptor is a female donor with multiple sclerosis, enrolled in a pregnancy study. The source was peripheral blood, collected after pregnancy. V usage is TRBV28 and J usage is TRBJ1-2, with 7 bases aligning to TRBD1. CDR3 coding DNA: TGTGCCAGCAGTCCCCCGATTCCGGGACAGAGGAACTATGGCTACACCTTC. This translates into CASSPPIPGQRNYGYTF.